Listed below are T cell receptor beta chains from one sample, sequenced in a study of cytomegalovirus exposure and HLA in healthy donors. The table came from immunoSEQ multiplex PCR; TCRdb's copy has only in-frame clones and leaves some out. Seen here are around 180,000 clones, about 90% observed once, and the top ten hold over 0.2%. Sample: PBMCs. Receptor source: a girl less than two years old in good health and CMV-seronegative. The CDR3 runs from the conserved cysteine through the conserved F or W. The D gene is left open where the match is weak. Size values are once, few and many counts, or a class for expanded clones, and some rows have none.

J gene,V gene,D gene,clone size,CDR3 protein,CDR3 DNA
TRBJ1-3,TRBV6-5,.,.,CASSYSIQGNGNTIYF,TGTGCCAGCAGTTACTCCATACAGGGTAATGGAAACACCATATATTTT
TRBJ2-6,TRBV10-3,TRBD2,.,CAIPKGRAETRTSGRSPGANVLTF,TGTGCCATCCCCAAAGGACGGGCCGAGACTCGGACTAGCGGGAGGAGTCCTGGGGCCAACGTCCTGACTTTC
TRBJ2-7,TRBV15,TRBD2,.,CATSAGEREGHEQYF,TGTGCCACCAGCGCAGGAGAGCGGGAGGGACACGAGCAGTACTTC
TRBJ2-7,TRBV27,TRBD1,.,CASSLPTGVVSYEQYF,TGTGCCAGCAGTTTACCAACAGGGGTAGTCTCCTACGAGCAGTACTTC
TRBJ2-6,TRBV6-6,TRBD1,.,CASSPIQGAGANVLTF,TGTGCCAGCAGTCCCATACAGGGGGCTGGGGCCAACGTCCTGACTTTC
TRBJ2-7,TRBV10-2,.,few,CASSEVGGNEQYF,TGCGCCAGCAGTGAGGTTGGAGGGAACGAGCAGTACTTC
TRBJ2-3,TRBV5-1,.,.,CASSLMGRPDTQYF,TGCGCCAGCAGCTTGATGGGGAGGCCAGATACGCAGTATTTT
TRBJ2-1,TRBV9,TRBD1,.,CASGTGGGNEQFF,TGTGCCAGCGGGACAGGGGGAGGCAATGAGCAGTTCTTC
TRBJ1-2,TRBV20-1,TRBD1,.,CRPGQGYGYTF,TGCAGGCCGGGACAGGGCTATGGCTACACCTTC
TRBJ2-3,TRBV2,TRBD2,.,CASSVSGAEDTQYF,TGTGCCTCTTCCGTTAGCGGGGCTGAAGATACGCAGTATTTT
TRBJ1-6,TRBV12-5,.,.,CASGFRLVLPYYNSPLHF,TGTGCTAGTGGCTTCCGCCTGGTCCTGCCCTACTATAATTCACCCCTCCACTTT
TRBJ1-1,TRBV5-6,TRBD1,.,CASSFRPGGVNTEAFF,TGTGCCAGCAGCTTCCGGCCAGGGGGTGTGAACACTGAAGCTTTCTTT
TRBJ1-5,TRBV19,TRBD1,.,CASSIPGQGNQPQHF,TGTGCCAGTAGTATACCGGGACAGGGGAATCAGCCCCAGCATTTT
TRBJ2-5,TRBV9,TRBD1,.,CASSADRGEYQETQYF,TGTGCCAGCAGCGCCGACAGGGGAGAGTACCAAGAGACCCAGTACTTC
TRBJ2-4,TRBV9,TRBD1,once,CASSATGGLAKNIQYF,TGTGCCAGCAGCGCGACAGGGGGACTAGCCAAAAACATTCAGTACTTC
TRBJ1-2,TRBV14,TRBD1,.,CASSPRQGIISYYGYTF,TGTGCCAGCAGCCCGCGACAGGGAATAATTTCGTACTATGGCTACACCTTC
TRBJ2-2,TRBV7-3,TRBD2,few,CASSQYSGGANTGELFF,TGTGCCAGCAGCCAATATAGCGGGGGGGCGAACACCGGGGAGCTGTTTTTT
TRBJ2-7,TRBV29-1,.,few,CSVEVGKGVYGSGEQYF,TGCAGCGTTGAAGTGGGAAAAGGGGTGTACGGTTCCGGCGAGCAGTACTTC
TRBJ1-1,TRBV6-1,.,.,CASSEVQMNTEAFF,TGTGCCAGCAGTGAAGTTCAGATGAACACTGAAGCTTTCTTT
TRBJ2-3,TRBV7-9,.,.,CASSTLTRFADTQYF,TGTGCCAGCAGCACCCTCACTAGGTTTGCAGATACGCAGTATTTT
TRBJ2-7,TRBV27,TRBD2,.,CASSFKAGYEQYF,TGTGCCAGCAGTTTCAAAGCGGGATACGAGCAGTACTTC
TRBJ1-1,TRBV2,.,.,CASSRQKNTEAFF,TGTGCCAGCAGTCGACAGAAGAACACTGAAGCTTTCTTT